These 20 T cell receptor beta chains share one sample of origin, sequenced in a study of human T cells and chemical hapten exposure. A single record per CDR3 protein comes from TCRdb applying MiXCR to the RACE reads. The table lists tens of thousands of distinct CDR3 sequences, approximately 3.4% of them singletons, with about 6.2% in the top ten. As to time point: patch test 2, 6 weeks after DPC sensitization. Treatment specified: therapeutic diphenylcyclopropenone sensitization with weekly scalp DPC. The material was whole blood, obtained in connection with sensitization to the hapten diphenylcyclopropenone (DPC). Receptors originate from a man aged 35 to 55 with alopecia areata. Some clones in this sample may be carry-over from other donors' samples.

This clonotype was counted at least ten times. The chain employs TRBV24-1 and TRBJ1-1, with TRBD1 identical over 7 bases. V gave up 7 bases and J gave up 2 bases; unmatched junction bases: 6. Germline CDR1 reads KGHDR; CDR2 reads SFDVKD. This CDR3 is 14 amino acids long. For the CDR3, the DNA is TGTGCCACCAGAAGACAGGGCGACAACACTGAAGCTTTCTTT. This sequence encodes CATRRQGDNTEAFF.

In its sample, this clonotype was seen many times. The chain has TRBV28 and TRBJ2-1, with D hard to call. V was pared by 4 bases and J by 0 bases, with 10 bases between. The germline gives CDR1 MDHEN, CDR2 SYDVKM. This CDR3 comprises 15 residues. DNA of the CDR3: TGTGCCAGCAGTTCGGGCTTGAGCTCCTACAATGAGCAGTTCTTC. The encoded protein is CASSSGLSSYNEQFF.

This chain joins TRBV20-1 and TRBJ1-2; 9 positions match TRBD1. The CDR3 runs to 14 residues. The germline V gene encodes CDR1 DFQATT and CDR2 SNEGSKA (reference sequence). V lost 6 bases, J lost 3 bases, and 8 bases stayed unmatched. CDR3 coding DNA: TGCAGTGCGTCGACAGGGGGGGGGTACTATGGCTACACCTTC. Protein product: CSASTGGGYYGYTF.

Many counts were recorded for this clonotype. The V and J genes are TRBV28 and TRBJ2-7; possible D gene TRBD1, 7 bases. Per germline, CDR1 MDHEN and CDR2 SYDVKM. The V gene lost 8 bases and the J gene lost 3 bases, with 20 bases spanning the gap. This CDR3 has 15 amino acids. The CDR3 here is CASVRQGGLNYEQYF. The CDR3 DNA reads as TGTGCCAGCGTACGACAGGGAGGCTTGAACTACGAGCAGTACTTC.

This clonotype was seen repeatedly, ten times or more. This chain uses TRBV9 with TRBJ2-1; no definite D call. CDR1 and CDR2 from the germline V gene are SGDLS and YYNGEE. V was clipped by 1 base and J by 8 bases, with 13 bases between them. The CDR3 loop spans 14 amino acids. This chain's CDR3 is CASSVRYDPDEQFF. In DNA, the CDR3 is TGTGCCAGCAGCGTACGGTACGACCCCGATGAGCAGTTCTTC.

This clonotype was detected ten times or more. The V call is TRBV6-6, the J call TRBJ2-2; 11 bases align to TRBD2. CDR3 length: 18 amino acids. Looked up from germline, CDR1 is MNHNY and CDR2 is SVGAGI (reference sequence). Trimming removed 7 bases from V and 4 bases from J; junction bases left unmatched: 14. The CDR3 DNA is TGTGCCAGCACCCCGGGACTAGCGGAAGATCGGGGCACCGGGGAGCTGTTTTTT. It specifies CASTPGLAEDRGTGELFF.

At least ten counts were recorded for this clonotype. In nucleotides, the CDR3 is TGTGCCAGCTCACCTACTCTTGCGGGAGGAACCTACAATGAGCAGTTCTTC. Its protein product is CASSPTLAGGTYNEQFF. The chain has TRBV18 and TRBJ2-1; 8 bases match TRBD2. The CDR3 has 17 amino acids. Germline V gives CDR1 KGHSH, CDR2 LQKENI. V was pared by 3 bases and J by 2 bases, with 9 bases of the junction left unmatched.

Many counts were recorded for this clonotype. The V gene is TRBV19, the J gene TRBJ2-7, with D perhaps given as TRBD1 or TRBD2 (6 bases each). The CDR3 totals 17 residues. V lost 3 bases and J lost 4, with 22 bases in between. Germline V CDR1 and CDR2: LNHDA, SQIVND (reference sequence). Written as DNA, the CDR3 is TGTGCCAGTAGTATCACCCCTCTCGGGACGGGGGCGTACGAGCAGTACTTC. It yields the protein CASSITPLGTGAYEQYF.

This clonotype showed up many times. The chain is built from TRBV6-2 or TRBV6-3 and TRBJ2-1; D is uncertain. CDR3 length: 14 residues. Trimming removed 7 bases from V and 7 bases from J, with 17 bases in between. Germline lookup yields CDR1 MNHEY and CDR2 SVGEGT. The CDR3 sequence is CASTKSGVGNEQFF. The CDR3 DNA reads TGTGCCAGCACCAAAAGTGGAGTCGGGAATGAGCAGTTCTTC.

There are a few counts of this clonotype. The V gene is TRBV27, the J gene TRBJ2-7, with 8 bases matching TRBD1. The germline CDR1 and CDR2 sequences are MNHEY and SMNVEV (reference sequence). J was trimmed by 2 bases and V by 5 bases; bases with no gene match: 8. CDR3 length equals 15 residues. This chain's CDR3 is CASSTVGTGAYEQYF. The DNA for the CDR3 is TGTGCCAGCAGTACCGTTGGGACAGGAGCCTACGAGCAGTACTTC.

This clonotype was recorded many times. CDR3 loop: CASSTGTSINEQFF. The DNA for the CDR3 is TGTGCCAGTAGTACCGGGACTAGCATCAATGAGCAGTTCTTC. The V and J genes are TRBV19 and TRBJ2-1, with TRBD2 identical over 9 bases. V lost 4 bases, J lost 6 bases, and 4 bases stayed unmatched. CDR3 length equals 14 residues. Looked up from germline, CDR1 is LNHDA and CDR2 is SQIVND (reference sequence).

This clonotype has a count of ten or more. The chain links TRBV11-3 to TRBJ2-1; D is possibly TRBD1 or TRBD2 (5 bases each). Germline V CDR1 and CDR2: SGHNT, YENEEA. Trimming took off 5 bases at V and 10 bases at J, with 15 bases between the two ends. The CDR3 contains 13 residues. CDR3 amino acids: CASSQRDPGEQFF. CDR3 nucleotides: TGTGCCAGCAGCCAGAGGGACCCCGGGGAGCAGTTCTTC.

Only a few counts were recorded for this clonotype. This chain uses TRBV7-6 with TRBJ2-6; the match to TRBD1 covers 10 bases. The germline gives CDR1 SGHVS, CDR2 FNYEAQ. The CDR3 has 18 amino acids. With V trimmed by 5 bases and J by 0 bases, 7 bases remained unmatched. CDR3 nucleotides: TGTGCCAGCAGCCCGGGACAGGGGAGGGGCTCTGGGGCCAACGTCCTGACTTTC. This encodes CASSPGQGRGSGANVLTF.

This clonotype was observed at least ten times. This rearrangement joins TRBV2 to TRBJ1-5, with TRBD1 as a possible D gene (5 bases). V dropped 6 bases and J dropped 8 bases, with 14 bases sitting between them. Germline CDR1 is SNHLY and CDR2 is FYNNEI. The CDR3 extends over 13 amino acids. CDR3 nucleotide sequence: TGTGCCAGCAGAGCGGGACTCCTGGAGCCCCAGCATTTT. This translates into CASRAGLLEPQHF.

Points on this clonotype: This sequence may be a read error, since a much larger clone differs from it by one base. The chain joins TRBV20-1 to TRBJ2-5, with D perhaps TRBD1 (5 bases). V lost 4 bases and J 2 bases, leaving 17 bases between the germline ends. This CDR3 spans 15 amino acids. The germline gives CDR1 DFQATT, CDR2 SNEGSKA (reference sequence). CDR3 protein: CSAIGWGGRQETQYF. For the CDR3, the DNA is TGCAGTGCTATTGGGTGGGGCGGCCGGCAAGAGACCCAGTACTTC.

This clonotype occurred many times. The rearrangement uses TRBV18 and TRBJ1-2, with TRBD1 matching 9 bases. Germline trimming cut 2 bases from V and 6 bases from J; bases unmatched to any gene: 7. Germline values: CDR1 KGHSH, CDR2 LQKENI. The CDR3 is made up of 15 amino acids. The CDR3 sequence: CASSPESTGGHGYTF. DNA of the CDR3: TGTGCCAGCTCACCAGAGTCCACAGGGGGCCATGGCTACACCTTC. Based on the CDR3 plus reference TRBV18 and TRBJ1-2, the full variable domain is NAGVMQNPRHLVRRRGQEARLRCSPMKGHSHVYWYRQLPEEGLKFMVYLQKENIIDESGMPKERFSAEFPKEGPSILRIQQVVRGDSAAYFCASSPESTGGHGYTFGSGTRLTVV.

This clonotype was detected only a few times. The chain employs TRBV27 and TRBJ2-7; 11 bases line up with TRBD2. The junction had 7 bases not matched to a gene; V was cut back by 6 bases and J by 0 bases. The length of the CDR3 is 16 residues. Germline V gene lookup returns CDR1 MNHEY and CDR2 SMNVEV (reference sequence). The CDR3 DNA reads TGTGCCAGCAGACTTTGGACTAGCGGGTCCTCCTACGAGCAGTACTTC. Residues: CASRLWTSGSSYEQYF.

This clonotype was seen at least ten times. The CDR3 bases are TGTGCCAGCAGTTCAAGTCCCTCAGATACGCAGTATTTT. This gives the protein CASSSSPSDTQYF. This sequence joins TRBV28 and TRBJ2-3; no firm D call. CDR1 and CDR2 (germline): MDHEN, SYDVKM. The CDR3 consists of 13 residues. V shed 4 bases and J shed 4 bases, with 9 bases lying between them.

This clonotype was picked up many times. The chain recombines TRBV7-2 with TRBJ2-7; unclear D gene. Germline CDR1 and CDR2: SGHTA and FQGNSA. This CDR3 region has 11 residues. V was clipped by 3 bases and J by 7 bases, with 7 bases between them. The DNA of the CDR3 is TGTGCCAGCAGCTTTTATGGGGAGCAGTACTTC. Translated, it gives CASSFYGEQYF.

This clonotype showed up many times. The rearrangement joins TRBV3-1 to TRBJ2-7; D is perhaps TRBD2 (5 bases). V was pared by 3 bases and J by 3 bases, with 15 bases between. Germline lookup yields CDR1 LGHDT and CDR2 YNNKEL (reference sequence). CDR3 length equals 15 residues. CDR3: CASSQNGVGFYEQYF. CDR3 DNA sequence: TGTGCCAGCAGCCAGAACGGGGTAGGGTTCTACGAGCAGTACTTC.